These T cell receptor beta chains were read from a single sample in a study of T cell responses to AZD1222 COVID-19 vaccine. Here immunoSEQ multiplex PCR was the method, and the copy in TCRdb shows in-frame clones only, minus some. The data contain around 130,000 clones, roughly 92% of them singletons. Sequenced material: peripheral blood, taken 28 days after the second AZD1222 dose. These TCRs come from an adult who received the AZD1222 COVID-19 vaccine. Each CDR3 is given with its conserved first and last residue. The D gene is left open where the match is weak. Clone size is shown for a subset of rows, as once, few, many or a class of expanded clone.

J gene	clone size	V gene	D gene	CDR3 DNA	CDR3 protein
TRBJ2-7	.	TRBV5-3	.	TGTGCCAGAAGCTTGACTGGAGTCGGACAGAGTTACTACGAGCAGTACTTC	CARSLTGVGQSYYEQYF
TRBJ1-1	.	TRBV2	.	TGTGCCAGCAGGATATCGGACACTGAAGCTTTCTTT	CASRISDTEAFF
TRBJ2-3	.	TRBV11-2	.	TGTGCCAGCAGCTTACTGAGCGGCGAGGTGACAGATACGCAGTATTTT	CASSLLSGEVTDTQYF
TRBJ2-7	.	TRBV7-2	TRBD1	TGTGCCAGCAGCTTAGTAGGGACAGGGGGCAACGAGCAGTACTTC	CASSLVGTGGNEQYF
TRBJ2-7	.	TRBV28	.	TGTGCCAGCACCTCCGGGACACCCCACTACGAGCAGTACTTC	CASTSGTPHYEQYF
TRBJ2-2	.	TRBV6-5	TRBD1	TGTGCCAGCAGTCGGACAGGCGGAACCACCGGGGAGCTGTTTTTT	CASSRTGGTTGELFF
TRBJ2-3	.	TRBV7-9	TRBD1	TGTGCCAGCACTCCCGGGACAGGGGCCACAGATACGCAGTATTTT	CASTPGTGATDTQYF
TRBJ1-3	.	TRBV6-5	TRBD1	TGTGCCAGCAGTTTCAGGGGGGAATCTGGAAACACCATATATTTT	CASSFRGESGNTIYF
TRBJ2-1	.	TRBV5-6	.	TGTGCCAGCAGCTTGGGGACAAGAACCTACAATGAGCAGTTCTTC	CASSLGTRTYNEQFF
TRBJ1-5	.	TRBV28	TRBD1	TGTGCCAGCAGACAGGGGGGAGGGAGCAATCAGCCCCAGCATTTT	CASRQGGGSNQPQHF
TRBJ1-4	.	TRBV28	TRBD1	TGTGCCAGCAGTTTCCCCCGGGACAGCCGACTGTTTTTT	CASSFPRDSRLFF
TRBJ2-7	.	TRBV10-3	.	TGTGCCATCAGTGATACATTCTACGAGCAGTACTTC	CAISDTFYEQYF
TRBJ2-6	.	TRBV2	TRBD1	TGTGCCAGCAGTCCCGGGACAGGGGGCCCGAACGTCCTGACTTTC	CASSPGTGGPNVLTF
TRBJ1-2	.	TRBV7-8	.	TGTGCCAGCAGCTTGGGCCCGGGTTACACCTTC	CASSLGPGYTF
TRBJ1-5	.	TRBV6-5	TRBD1	TGTGCCAGCAGTCGGACAGGGGATCAGCCCCAGCATTTT	CASSRTGDQPQHF
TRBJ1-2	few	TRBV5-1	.	TGCGCCAGCCAGCTCGGATATTCTGGCTATGGCTACACCTTC	CASQLGYSGYGYTF
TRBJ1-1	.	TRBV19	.	TGTGCCAGTAGTATAGATCTCATGAACACTGAAGCTTTCTTT	CASSIDLMNTEAFF
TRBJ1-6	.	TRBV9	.	TGTGCCAGCAGCGCGGCCCCGACAAATTCACCCCTCCACTTT	CASSAAPTNSPLHF
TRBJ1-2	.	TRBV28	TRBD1	TGTGCCACCCGGGACAGGGGCCCCTCTAACTATGGCTACACCTTC	CATRDRGPSNYGYTF
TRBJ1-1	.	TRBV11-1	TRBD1	TGTGCCAGCAGGATAGGACAGGGGGCGAACACTGAAGCTTTCTTT	CASRIGQGANTEAFF
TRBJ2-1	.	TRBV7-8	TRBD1	TGTGCCAGCGGACAGGGGACCTACAATGAGCAGTTCTTC	CASGQGTYNEQFF
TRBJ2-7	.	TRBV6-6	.	TGTGCCACCAGTGACAGGCAAGCCTACGAGCAGTACTTC	CATSDRQAYEQYF
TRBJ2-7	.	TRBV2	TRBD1	TGTGCCAGCAACCTCGACAGGGACGAGCAGTACTTC	CASNLDRDEQYF
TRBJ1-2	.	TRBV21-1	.	TGTGCCAGCAGCGGATACAGGGGGCCTCATGGCTACACCTTC	CASSGYRGPHGYTF
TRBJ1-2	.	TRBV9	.	TGTGCCAGCAGATCCTCGGGACCCTATGGCTACACCTTC	CASRSSGPYGYTF
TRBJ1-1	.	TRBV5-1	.	TGCGCCAGCAGCTGGACACCTACTAACACTGAAGCTTTCTTT	CASSWTPTNTEAFF
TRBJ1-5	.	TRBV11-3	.	TGTGCCAGCATGGACAACCATAGCAATCAGCCCCAGCATTTT	CASMDNHSNQPQHF
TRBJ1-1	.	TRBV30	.	TGTGCCTGGGCCCTTCCCTTCGGCGTGGCTTTCTTT	CAWALPFGVAFF
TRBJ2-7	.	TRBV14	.	TGTGCCAGCAGCCAAAGACAGTTCTACGAGCAGTACTTC	CASSQRQFYEQYF
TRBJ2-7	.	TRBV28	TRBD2	TGTGCCAGCAGTTTTGGGTCTAGCGGGTCCTACGAGCAGTACTTC	CASSFGSSGSYEQYF
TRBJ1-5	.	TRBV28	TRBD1	TGTGCCAGCAGTTTTAGGACAGGGGGTGTCAATCAGCCCCAGCATTTT	CASSFRTGGVNQPQHF
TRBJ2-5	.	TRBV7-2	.	TGTGCCAGCAGCTTAGTGCTGGGCGAGACCCAGTACTTC	CASSLVLGETQYF
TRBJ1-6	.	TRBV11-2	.	TGTGCCAGCAGCCCTTTTAGGTTTTCACCCCTCCACTTT	CASSPFRFSPLHF